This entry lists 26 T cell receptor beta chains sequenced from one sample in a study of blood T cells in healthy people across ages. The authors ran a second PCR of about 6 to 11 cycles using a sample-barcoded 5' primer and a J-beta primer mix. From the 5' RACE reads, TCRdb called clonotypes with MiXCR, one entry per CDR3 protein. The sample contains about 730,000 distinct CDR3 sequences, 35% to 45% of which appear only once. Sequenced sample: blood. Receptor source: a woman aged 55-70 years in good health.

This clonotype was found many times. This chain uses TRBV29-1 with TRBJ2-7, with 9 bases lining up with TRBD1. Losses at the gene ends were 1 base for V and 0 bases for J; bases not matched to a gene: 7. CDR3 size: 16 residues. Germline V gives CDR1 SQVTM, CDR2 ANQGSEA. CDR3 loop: CSVEGTGGGSSYEQYF. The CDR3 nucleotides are TGCAGCGTTGAAGGTACAGGGGGCGGCAGCTCCTACGAGCAGTACTTC.

The CDR3: CASTASYSPRLAGGLRQFF. The CDR3 DNA reads TGTGCCAGCACCGCTTCATATTCCCCGAGACTAGCGGGGGGGCTTAGGCAGTTCTTC. The chain carries TRBV13 and TRBJ2-1; 14 bases align to TRBD2. CDR1 is PRHDT, CDR2 FYEKMQ, per germline (reference sequence). This CDR3 is 19 amino acids long. V lost 7 bases and J lost 12; bases outside the gene matches: 23.

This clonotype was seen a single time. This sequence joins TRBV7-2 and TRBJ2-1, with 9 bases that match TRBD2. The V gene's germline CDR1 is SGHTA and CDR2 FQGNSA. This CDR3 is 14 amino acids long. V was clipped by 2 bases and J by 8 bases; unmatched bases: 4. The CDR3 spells CASSLSLAGDEQFF. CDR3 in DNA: TGTGCCAGCAGCTTATCACTAGCGGGTGATGAGCAGTTCTTC.

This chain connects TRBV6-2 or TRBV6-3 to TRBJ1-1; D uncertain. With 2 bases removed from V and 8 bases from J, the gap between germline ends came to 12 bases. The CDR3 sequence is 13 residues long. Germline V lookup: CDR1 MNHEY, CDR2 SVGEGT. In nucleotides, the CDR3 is TGTGCCAGCAGTTACCGGCAACATGCCGAAGCTTTCTTT. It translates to CASSYRQHAEAFF.

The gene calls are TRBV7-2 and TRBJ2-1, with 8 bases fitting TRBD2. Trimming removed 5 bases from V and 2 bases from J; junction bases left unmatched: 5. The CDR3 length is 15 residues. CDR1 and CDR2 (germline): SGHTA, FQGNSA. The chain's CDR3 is CASSRELAAYNEQFF. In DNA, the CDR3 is TGTGCCAGCAGCCGAGAACTAGCGGCCTACAATGAGCAGTTCTTC.

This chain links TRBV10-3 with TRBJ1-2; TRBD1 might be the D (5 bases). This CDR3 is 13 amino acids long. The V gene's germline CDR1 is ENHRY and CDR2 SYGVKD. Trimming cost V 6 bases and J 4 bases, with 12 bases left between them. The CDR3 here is CAISGDSLYGYTF. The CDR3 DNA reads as TGTGCCATCAGCGGCGACAGTCTCTATGGCTACACCTTC.

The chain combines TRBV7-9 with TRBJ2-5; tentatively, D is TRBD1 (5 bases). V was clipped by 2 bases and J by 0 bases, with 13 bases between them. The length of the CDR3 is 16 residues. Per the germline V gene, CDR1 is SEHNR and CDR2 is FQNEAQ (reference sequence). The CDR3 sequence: CASSLTWTSHQETQYF. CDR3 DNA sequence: TGTGCCAGCAGCTTAACATGGACAAGCCACCAAGAGACCCAGTACTTC. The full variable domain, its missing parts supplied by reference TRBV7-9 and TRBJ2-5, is DTGVSQNPRHKITKRGQNVTFRCDPISEHNRLYWYRQTLGQGPEFLTYFQNEAQLEKSRLLSDRFSAERPKGSFSTLEIQRTEQGDSAMYLCASSLTWTSHQETQYFGPGTRLLVL.

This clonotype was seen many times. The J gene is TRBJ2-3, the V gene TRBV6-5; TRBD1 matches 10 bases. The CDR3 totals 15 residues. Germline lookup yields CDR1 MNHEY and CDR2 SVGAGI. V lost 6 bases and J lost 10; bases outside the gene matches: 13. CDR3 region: CASRTATGGGKAQYF. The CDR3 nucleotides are TGTGCCAGCAGAACAGCGACAGGGGGCGGAAAGGCGCAGTATTTT.

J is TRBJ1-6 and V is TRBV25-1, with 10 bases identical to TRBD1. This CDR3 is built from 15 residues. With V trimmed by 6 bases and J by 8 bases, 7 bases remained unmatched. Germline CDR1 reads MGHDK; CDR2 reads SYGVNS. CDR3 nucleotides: TGTGCCAGCAGCCGGACAGGGGGTGGCGATTCACCCCTCCACTTT. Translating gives CASSRTGGGDSPLHF.

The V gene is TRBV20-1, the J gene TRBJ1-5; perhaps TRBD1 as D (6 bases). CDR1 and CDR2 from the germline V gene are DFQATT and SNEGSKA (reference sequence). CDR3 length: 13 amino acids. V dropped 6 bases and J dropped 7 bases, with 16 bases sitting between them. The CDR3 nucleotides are TGCAGTGCCCCGAGGGGGGGTGAACAGCCCCAGCATTTT. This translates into CSAPRGGEQPQHF.

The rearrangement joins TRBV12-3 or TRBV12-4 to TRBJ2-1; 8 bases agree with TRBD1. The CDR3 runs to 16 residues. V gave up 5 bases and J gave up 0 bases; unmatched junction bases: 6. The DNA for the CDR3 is TGTGCCAGCAGTCCAGGGGACAGGAGCTCCTACAATGAGCAGTTCTTC. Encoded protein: CASSPGDRSSYNEQFF.

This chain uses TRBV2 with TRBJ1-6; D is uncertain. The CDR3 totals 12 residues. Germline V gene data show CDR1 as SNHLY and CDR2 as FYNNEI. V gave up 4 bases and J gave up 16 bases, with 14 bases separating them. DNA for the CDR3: TGTGCCAGCAGTGGCGGTTTGGTTTGGCTCCACTTT. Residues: CASSGGLVWLHF.

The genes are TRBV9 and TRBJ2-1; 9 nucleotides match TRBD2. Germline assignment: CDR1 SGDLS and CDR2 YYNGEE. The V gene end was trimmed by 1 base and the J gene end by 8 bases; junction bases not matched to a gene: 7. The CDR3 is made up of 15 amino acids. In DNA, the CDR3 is TGTGCCAGCAGCGTACGCGGGGGGGGAGACGATGAGCAGTTCTTC. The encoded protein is CASSVRGGGDDEQFF.

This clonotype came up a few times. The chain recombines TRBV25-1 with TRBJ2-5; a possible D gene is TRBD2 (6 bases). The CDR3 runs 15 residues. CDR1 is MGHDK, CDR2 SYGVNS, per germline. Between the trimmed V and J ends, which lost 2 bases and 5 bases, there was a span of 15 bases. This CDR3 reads CASSEGLATPETQYF. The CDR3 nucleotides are TGTGCCAGCAGTGAAGGGCTAGCGACCCCCGAGACCCAGTACTTC.

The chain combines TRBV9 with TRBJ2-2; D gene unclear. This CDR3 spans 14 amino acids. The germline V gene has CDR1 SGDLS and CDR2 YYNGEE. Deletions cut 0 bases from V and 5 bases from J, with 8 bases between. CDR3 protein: CASSVGVGTGELFF. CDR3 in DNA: TGTGCCAGCAGCGTAGGGGTGGGTACCGGGGAGCTGTTTTTT.

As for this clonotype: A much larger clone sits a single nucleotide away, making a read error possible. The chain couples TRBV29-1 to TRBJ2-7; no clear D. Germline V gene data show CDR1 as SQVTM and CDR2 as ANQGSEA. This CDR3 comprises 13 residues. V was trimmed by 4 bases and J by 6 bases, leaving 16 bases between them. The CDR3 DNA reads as TGCAGCGTTGTTTCGCTAGAAGGGCGCGAGCAGTACTTC. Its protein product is CSVVSLEGREQYF.

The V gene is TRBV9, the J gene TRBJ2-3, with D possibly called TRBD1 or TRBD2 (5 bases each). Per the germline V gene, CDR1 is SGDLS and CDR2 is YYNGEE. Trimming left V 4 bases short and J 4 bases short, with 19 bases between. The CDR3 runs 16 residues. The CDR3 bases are TGTGCCAGCAGCCCCCGGGCTAGCTGGGGGTCAGATACGCAGTATTTT. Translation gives CASSPRASWGSDTQYF.

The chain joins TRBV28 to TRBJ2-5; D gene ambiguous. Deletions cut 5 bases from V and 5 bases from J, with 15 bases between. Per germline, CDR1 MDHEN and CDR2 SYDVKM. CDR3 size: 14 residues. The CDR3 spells CASSPYQLQETQYF. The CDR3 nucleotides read TGTGCCAGCAGTCCATACCAGCTACAGGAGACCCAGTACTTC.

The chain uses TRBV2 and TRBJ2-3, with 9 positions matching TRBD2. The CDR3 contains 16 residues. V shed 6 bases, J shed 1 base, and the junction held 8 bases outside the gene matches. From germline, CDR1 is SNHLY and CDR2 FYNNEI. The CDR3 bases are TGTGCCAGCAGCGCGGGGGGGCTGGCGGGCACAGATACGCAGTATTTT. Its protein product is CASSAGGLAGTDTQYF.

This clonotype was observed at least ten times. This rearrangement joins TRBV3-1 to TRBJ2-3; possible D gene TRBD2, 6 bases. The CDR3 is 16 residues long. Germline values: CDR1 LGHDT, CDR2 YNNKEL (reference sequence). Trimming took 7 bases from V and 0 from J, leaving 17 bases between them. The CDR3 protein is CASTGSWSGSTDTQYF. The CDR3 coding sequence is TGTGCCAGCACGGGGTCTTGGAGCGGGAGCACAGATACGCAGTATTTT.

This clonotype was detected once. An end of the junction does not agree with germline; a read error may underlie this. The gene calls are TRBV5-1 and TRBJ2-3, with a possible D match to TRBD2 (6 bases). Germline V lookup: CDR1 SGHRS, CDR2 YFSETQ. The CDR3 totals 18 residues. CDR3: CASGLGGLGSTSTDTQYF. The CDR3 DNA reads TGCGCCAGCGGCTTGGGAGGCCTTGGGTCTACTAGCACAGATACGCAGTATTTT.

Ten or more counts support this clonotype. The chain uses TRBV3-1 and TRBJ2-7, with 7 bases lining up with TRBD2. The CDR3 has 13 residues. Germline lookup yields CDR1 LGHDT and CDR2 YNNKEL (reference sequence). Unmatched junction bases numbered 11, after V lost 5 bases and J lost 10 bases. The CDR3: CASSATTLAVQYF. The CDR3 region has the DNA TGTGCCAGCAGCGCGACGACTCTAGCGGTCCAGTACTTC.

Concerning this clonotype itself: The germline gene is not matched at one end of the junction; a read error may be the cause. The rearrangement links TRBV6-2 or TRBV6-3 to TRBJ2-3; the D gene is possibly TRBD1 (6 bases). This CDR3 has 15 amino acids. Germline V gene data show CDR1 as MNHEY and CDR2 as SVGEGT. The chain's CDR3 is CASSYWGSWTDAQYF. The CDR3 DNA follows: TGTGCCAGCAGTTACTGGGGGAGTTGGACAGATGCGCAGTATTTT.

In nucleotides, the CDR3 is TGTGCCAGCAGTCCACTAGCGGGATGGGAGACCCAGTACTTC. This encodes CASSPLAGWETQYF. The rearrangement uses TRBV12-3 or TRBV12-4 and TRBJ2-5; 10 nucleotides agree with TRBD2. After removal of 5 bases from V and 5 bases from J, the junction contained 5 bases not matched to a gene. The CDR3 spans 14 residues.

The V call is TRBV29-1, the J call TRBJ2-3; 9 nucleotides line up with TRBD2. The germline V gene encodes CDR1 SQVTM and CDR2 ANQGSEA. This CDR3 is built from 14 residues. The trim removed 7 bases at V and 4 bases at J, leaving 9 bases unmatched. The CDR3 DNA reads TGCAGCGCTGACGGCGGGGGGGTGTCAGATACGCAGTATTTT. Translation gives CSADGGGVSDTQYF.

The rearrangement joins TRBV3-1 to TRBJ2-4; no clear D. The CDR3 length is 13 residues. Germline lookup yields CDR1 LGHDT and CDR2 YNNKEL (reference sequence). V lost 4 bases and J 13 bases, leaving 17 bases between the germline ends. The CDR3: CASSPSLFNEQYF. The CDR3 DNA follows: TGTGCCAGCAGCCCAAGCCTATTCAATGAGCAGTACTTC.